This T cell receptor (beta chain) emerged from a study of regulatory T cells in long-lasting Graves disease. Background on the study: Antithyroid drugs had been taken by newly diagnosed Graves' patients for under 3 months.

Combining iRepertoire HTBI primers with Arm-PCR of CDR3 regions, the authors built TCR beta libraries. TCRdb processed the multiplex PCR reads anew with MiXCR; each CDR3 protein has one entry. Here the sample spans 200,000 to 300,000 distinct CDR3 sequences, roughly a fifth being singletons. This clonotype was recorded at least ten times. Antigen specificity is unknown. The study's findings and limits: Tissue studied was limited to peripheral blood, excluding thyroid tissue. Persistent patients had more shared public clonotypes (around 2,500) than new patients (about 1,000). Persistent disease showed a preference for TRBV28, TRBJ1-2 and TRBJ2-5.

CDR1 is LNHNV, CDR2 YYDKDF, per germline (reference sequence). V was cut by 0 bases and J by 5 bases, with 13 bases left in between. This CDR3 spans 15 amino acids. Documented time point: newly diagnosed GD, antithyroid drugs for less than 3 months. With RNA extracted from PBMCs as input, the TCR library was made. V usage is TRBV15 and J usage is TRBJ1-2, with D possibly TRBD1 on 6 matching bases. This TCR was sampled from a female donor with Graves disease. The specimen was peripheral blood mononuclear cells (PBMCs), collected at new diagnosis, from a patient treated with antithyroid drugs. CDR3 in amino acids: CATSRDHGGGYGYTF. The CDR3 region has the DNA TGTGCCACCAGCAGAGATCACGGGGGCGGGTATGGCTACACCTTC. Full variable domain (rest looked up from reference TRBV15 and TRBJ1-2): DAMVIQNPRYQVTQFGKPVTLSCSQTLNHNVMYWYQQKSSQAPKLLFHYYDKDFNNEADTPDNFQSRRPNTSFCFLDIRSPGLGDTAMYLCATSRDHGGGYGYTFGSGTRLTVV.